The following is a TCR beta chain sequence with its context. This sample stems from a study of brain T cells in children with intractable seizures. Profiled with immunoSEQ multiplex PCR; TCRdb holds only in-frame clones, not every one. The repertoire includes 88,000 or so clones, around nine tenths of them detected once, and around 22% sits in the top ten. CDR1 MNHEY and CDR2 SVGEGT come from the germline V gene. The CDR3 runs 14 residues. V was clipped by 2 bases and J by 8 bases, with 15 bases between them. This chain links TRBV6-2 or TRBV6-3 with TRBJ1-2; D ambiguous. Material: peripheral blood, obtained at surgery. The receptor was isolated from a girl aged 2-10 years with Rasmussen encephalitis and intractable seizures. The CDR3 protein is CASSYPLRARGYTF. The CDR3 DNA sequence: TGTGCCAGCAGTTACCCACTGAGGGCCCGAGGCTACACCTTC.